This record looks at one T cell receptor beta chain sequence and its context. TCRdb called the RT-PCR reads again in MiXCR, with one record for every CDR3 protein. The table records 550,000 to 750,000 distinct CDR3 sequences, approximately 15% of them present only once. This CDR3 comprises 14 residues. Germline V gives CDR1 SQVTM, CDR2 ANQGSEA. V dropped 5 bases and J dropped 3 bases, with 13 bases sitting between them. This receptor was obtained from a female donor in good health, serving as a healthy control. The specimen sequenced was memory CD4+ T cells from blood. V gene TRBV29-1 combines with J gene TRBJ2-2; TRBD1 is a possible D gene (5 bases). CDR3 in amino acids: CSVRVGADTGELFF. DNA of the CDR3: TGCAGCGTTAGGGTAGGGGCGGACACCGGGGAGCTGTTTTTT.